This T cell receptor beta chain is from a study of molecular identifiers for immune sequencing clone quantification. Findings and caveats of the study: Barcode sharing among identical TCR molecules could make large clones appear smaller.

The germline V gene has CDR1 SGDLS and CDR2 YYNGEE. The CDR3 loop spans 17 amino acids. The V and J ends lost 4 bases and 3 bases respectively, with 19 bases between them. With 10%, 30% or 50% of RNA, about 19,000 to 1,000,000 naive CD8 T cells were sequenced. This clonotype was detected only a few times. Its antigen is undetermined. TCRdb fed the PCR reads into MiXCR, producing one record per CDR3 protein. This table holds around 480,000 distinct CDR3 sequences, 25% found once. Sequencing was done on a sample of naive CD8+ T cells from blood, with Jurkat cell RNA spiked in. Subset described: FACS-sorted CD8+CD4-CCR7+CD45RA+ naive T cells. The V and J genes are TRBV9 and TRBJ2-2, with D perhaps matching TRBD2 (6 bases). This sequence was found in a human donor in good health. Some libraries in this study had Jurkat cell RNA spiked in. This chain's CDR3 is CASSLSGEGRHTGELFF. CDR3 DNA: TGTGCCAGCAGCCTAAGTGGTGAAGGGAGGCACACCGGGGAGCTGTTTTTT.